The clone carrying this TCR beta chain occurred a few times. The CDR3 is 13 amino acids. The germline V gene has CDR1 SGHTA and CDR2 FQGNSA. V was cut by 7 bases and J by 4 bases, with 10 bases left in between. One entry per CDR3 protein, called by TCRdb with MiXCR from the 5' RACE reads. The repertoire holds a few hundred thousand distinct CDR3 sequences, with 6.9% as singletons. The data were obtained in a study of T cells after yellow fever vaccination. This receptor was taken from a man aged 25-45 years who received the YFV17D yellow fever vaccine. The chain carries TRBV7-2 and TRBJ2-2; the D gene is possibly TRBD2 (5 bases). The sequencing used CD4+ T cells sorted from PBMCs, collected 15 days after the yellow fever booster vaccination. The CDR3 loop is CASNLRGTGELFF. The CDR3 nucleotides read TGTGCCAGCAATCTACGGGGCACCGGGGAGCTGTTTTTT.